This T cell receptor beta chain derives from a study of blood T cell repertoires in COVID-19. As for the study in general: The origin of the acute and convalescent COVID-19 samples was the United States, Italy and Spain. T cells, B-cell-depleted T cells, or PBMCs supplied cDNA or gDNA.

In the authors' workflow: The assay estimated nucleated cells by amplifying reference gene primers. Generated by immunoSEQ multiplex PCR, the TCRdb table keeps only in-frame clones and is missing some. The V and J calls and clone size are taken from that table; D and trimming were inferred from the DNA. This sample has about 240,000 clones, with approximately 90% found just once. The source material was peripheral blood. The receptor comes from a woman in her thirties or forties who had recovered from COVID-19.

The CDR3 sequence: CASTQGALDEQFF. CDR3 bases: TGTGCCAGCACGCAGGGGGCTTTGGATGAGCAGTTCTTC. J is TRBJ2-1 and V is TRBV28, with 8 positions matching TRBD1. CDR1 and CDR2 from the germline V gene are MDHEN and SYDVKM. This CDR3 is 13 amino acids long. V was pared by 7 bases and J by 8 bases, with 7 bases of the junction left unmatched.